This entry concerns a single T cell receptor beta chain. Its antigen is as yet unknown. These data belong to a study of ipilimumab plus nivolumab after autologous stem cell transplantation. Study information: DLBCL patients had primary refractory or relapsed disease. Study-wide results and caveats: TCR repertoire, Treg phenotype and gut microbiota reportedly support more study of this approach.

Assay: immunoSEQ multiplex PCR; the TCRdb copy retains only in-frame clones and omits some. The data show roughly 86,000 clones, with 75% to 85% seen just once and roughly 2% held by the top ten. This CDR3 region has 15 residues. The V gene lost 1 base and the J gene lost 7 bases, with 12 bases spanning the gap. The germline gives CDR1 SGHDT, CDR2 YYEEEE. The sequencing here drew on PBMCs, taken in a trial of ipilimumab plus nivolumab as post-transplant consolidation. The chain recombines TRBV5-6 with TRBJ1-6; no clear D. This TCR came from a male donor with diffuse large B-cell lymphoma. Here the CDR3 DNA reads TGTGCCAGCAGCTTGTTCCGGGGAAGGAATTCACCCCTCCACTTT. Its translation is CASSLFRGRNSPLHF.